This TCR beta chain was found in a study of T-cell memory formation after mild COVID-19. The germline gives CDR1 SQVTM, CDR2 ANQGSEA. The length of the CDR3 is 11 residues. TCRdb fed the 5' RACE reads into MiXCR, producing one record per CDR3 protein. The sample shows fewer than 600,000 distinct CDR3 sequences, roughly a fifth of them seen only once. This chain uses TRBV29-1 with TRBJ2-7, with D uncertain. The origin of this receptor is an adult woman who had mild COVID-19 (a few samples of this study predate the infection). Cell type and time point are not known. Sequences were obtained from PBMCs or a T cell subset sorted from them (not recorded which). CDR3 protein: CAATNSYEQYF. CDR3 DNA: TGCGCGGCGACAAACTCCTACGAGCAGTACTTC.